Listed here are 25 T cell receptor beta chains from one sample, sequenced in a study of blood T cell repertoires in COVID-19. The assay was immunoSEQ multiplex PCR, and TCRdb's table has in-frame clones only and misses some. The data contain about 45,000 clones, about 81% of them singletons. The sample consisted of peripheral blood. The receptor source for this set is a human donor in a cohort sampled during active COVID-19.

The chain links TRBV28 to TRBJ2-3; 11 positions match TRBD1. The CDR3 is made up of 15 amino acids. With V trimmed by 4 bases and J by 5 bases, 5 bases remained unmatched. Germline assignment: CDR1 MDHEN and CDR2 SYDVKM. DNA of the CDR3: TGTGCCAGCAGTTCCTTGGGACAGGGGGGAGATACGCAGTATTTT. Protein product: CASSSLGQGGDTQYF.

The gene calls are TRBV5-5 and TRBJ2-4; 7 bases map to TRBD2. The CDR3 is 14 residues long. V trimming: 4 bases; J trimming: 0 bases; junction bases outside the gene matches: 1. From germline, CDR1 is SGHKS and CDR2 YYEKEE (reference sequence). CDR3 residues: CASSPGGAKNIQYF. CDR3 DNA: TGTGCCAGCAGCCCGGGGGGAGCCAAAAACATTCAGTACTTC.

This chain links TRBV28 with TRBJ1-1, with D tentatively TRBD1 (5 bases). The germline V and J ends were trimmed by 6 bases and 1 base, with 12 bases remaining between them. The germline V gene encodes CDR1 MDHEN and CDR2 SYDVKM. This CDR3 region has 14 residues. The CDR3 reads CASRAGLSNTEAFF. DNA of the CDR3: TGTGCCAGCAGGGCGGGACTTTCGAACACTGAAGCTTTCTTT.

Written as DNA, the CDR3 is TGCGCCAGCAGCCGGCGGGGGGTGGATGGGCCCTATGGCTACACCTTC. This encodes CASSRRGVDGPYGYTF. The chain carries TRBV5-1 and TRBJ1-2; weak D call: TRBD1 (5 bases). CDR3 length: 16 amino acids. CDR1 and CDR2 from the germline V gene are SGHRS and YFSETQ. V was shortened by 4 bases and J by 4 bases, with 20 bases between the two germline ends. Variable domain in full (rest from reference TRBV5-1 and TRBJ1-2): KAGVTQTPRYLIKTRGQQVTLSCSPISGHRSVSWYQQTPGQGLQFLFEYFSETQRNKGNFPGRFSGRQFSNSRSEMNVSTLELGDSALYLCASSRRGVDGPYGYTFGSGTRLTVV.

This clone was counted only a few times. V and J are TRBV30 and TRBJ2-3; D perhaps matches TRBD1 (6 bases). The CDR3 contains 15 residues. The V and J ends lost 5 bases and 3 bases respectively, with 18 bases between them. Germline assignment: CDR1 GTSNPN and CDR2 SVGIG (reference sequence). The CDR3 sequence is CAWDIGGVRTDTQYF. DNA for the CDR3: TGTGCCTGGGATATAGGGGGAGTTAGAACAGATACGCAGTATTTT. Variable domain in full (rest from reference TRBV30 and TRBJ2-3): SQTIHQWPATLVQPVGSPLSLECTVEGTSNPNLYWYRQAAGRGLQLLFYSVGIGQISSEVPQNLSASRPQDRQFILSSKKLLLSDSGFYLCAWDIGGVRTDTQYFGPGTRLTVL.

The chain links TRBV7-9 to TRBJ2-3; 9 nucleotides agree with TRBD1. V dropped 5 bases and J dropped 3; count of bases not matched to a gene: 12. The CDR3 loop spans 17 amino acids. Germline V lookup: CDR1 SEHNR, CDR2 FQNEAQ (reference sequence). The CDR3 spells CASSTYQWDRVTDTQYF. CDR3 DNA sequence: TGTGCCAGCAGCACCTACCAATGGGACAGGGTGACAGATACGCAGTATTTT.

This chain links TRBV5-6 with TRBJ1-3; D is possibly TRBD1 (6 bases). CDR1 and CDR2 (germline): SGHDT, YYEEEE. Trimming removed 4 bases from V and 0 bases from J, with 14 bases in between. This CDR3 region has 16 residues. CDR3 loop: CASSPTGSRSGNTIYF. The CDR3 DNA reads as TGTGCCAGCAGCCCGACAGGTTCTCGCTCTGGAAACACCATATATTTT.

The CDR3 region is CASSFRLAGAGELFF. The DNA of the CDR3 is TGTGCCAGCAGTTTCCGTCTAGCGGGGGCGGGGGAGCTGTTTTTT. The chain uses TRBV28 and TRBJ2-2; TRBD2 agrees at 10 bases. The ends lost 3 bases at V and 8 bases at J; junction bases unmatched: 6. The germline CDR1 and CDR2 sequences are MDHEN and SYDVKM. The CDR3 extends over 15 amino acids.

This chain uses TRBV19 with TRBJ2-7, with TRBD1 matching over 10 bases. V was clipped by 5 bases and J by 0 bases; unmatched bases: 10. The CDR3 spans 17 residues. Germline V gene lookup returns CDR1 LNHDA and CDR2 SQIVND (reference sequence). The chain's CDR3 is CASSPGQGYVYSYEQYF. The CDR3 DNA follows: TGTGCCAGTAGTCCGGGACAGGGGTACGTTTACTCCTACGAGCAGTACTTC.

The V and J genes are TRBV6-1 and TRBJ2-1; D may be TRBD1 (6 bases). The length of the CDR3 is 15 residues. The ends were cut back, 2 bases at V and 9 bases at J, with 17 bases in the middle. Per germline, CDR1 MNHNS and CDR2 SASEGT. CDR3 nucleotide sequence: TGTGCCAGCAGTGAAATTGGGGGCCCTACAGGTGAGCAGTTCTTC. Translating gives CASSEIGGPTGEQFF.

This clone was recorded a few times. DNA of the CDR3: TGTGCCAGCAGTGAAATCGGGAGGAGCACCATATATTTT. Protein: CASSEIGRSTIYF. The chain employs TRBV2 and TRBJ1-3, with D unclear. CDR1 and CDR2 from the germline V gene are SNHLY and FYNNEI. The CDR3 covers 13 residues. V lost 2 bases and J 9 bases, leaving 11 bases between the germline ends.

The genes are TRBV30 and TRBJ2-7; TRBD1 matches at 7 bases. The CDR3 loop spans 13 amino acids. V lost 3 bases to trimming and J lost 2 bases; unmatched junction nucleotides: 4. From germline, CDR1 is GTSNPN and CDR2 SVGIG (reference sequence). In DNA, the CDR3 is TGTGCCTGGAGCGGGACAGCAACCTACGAGCAGTACTTC. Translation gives CAWSGTATYEQYF. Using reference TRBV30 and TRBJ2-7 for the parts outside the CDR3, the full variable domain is SQTIHQWPATLVQPVGSPLSLECTVEGTSNPNLYWYRQAAGRGLQLLFYSVGIGQISSEVPQNLSASRPQDRQFILSSKKLLLSDSGFYLCAWSGTATYEQYFGPGTRLTVT.

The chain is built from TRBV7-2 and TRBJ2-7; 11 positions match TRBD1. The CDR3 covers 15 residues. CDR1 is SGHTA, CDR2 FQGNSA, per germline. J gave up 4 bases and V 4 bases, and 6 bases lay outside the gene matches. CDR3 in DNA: TGTGCCAGCAGCTCAGGAGGGACAGGGGGTTACGAGCAGTACTTC. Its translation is CASSSGGTGGYEQYF.

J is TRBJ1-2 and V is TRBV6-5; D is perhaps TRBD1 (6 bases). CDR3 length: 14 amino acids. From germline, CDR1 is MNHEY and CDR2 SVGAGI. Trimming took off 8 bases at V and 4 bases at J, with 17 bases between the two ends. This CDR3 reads CASGFLGQLYGYTF. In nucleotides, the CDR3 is TGTGCCAGCGGATTTTTAGGACAGCTCTATGGCTACACCTTC.

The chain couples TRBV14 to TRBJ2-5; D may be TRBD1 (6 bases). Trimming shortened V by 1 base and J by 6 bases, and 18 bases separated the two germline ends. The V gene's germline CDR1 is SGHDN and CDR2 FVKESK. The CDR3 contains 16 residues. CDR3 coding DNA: TGTGCCAGCAGCCAAGCTGTGACAGGAAAAATAAAGACCCAGTACTTC. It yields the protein CASSQAVTGKIKTQYF.

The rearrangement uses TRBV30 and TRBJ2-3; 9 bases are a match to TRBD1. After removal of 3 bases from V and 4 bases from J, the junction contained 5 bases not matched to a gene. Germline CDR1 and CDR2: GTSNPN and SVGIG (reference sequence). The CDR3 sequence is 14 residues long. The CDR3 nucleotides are TGTGCCTGGAGGCCGACAGGGGGGCCAGATACGCAGTATTTT. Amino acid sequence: CAWRPTGGPDTQYF.

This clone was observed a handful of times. CDR3 DNA: TGTGCCAGCACTAAGGGACAGGGGCGACGCAATGAGCAGTTCTTC. Protein: CASTKGQGRRNEQFF. V is TRBV6-5 and J is TRBJ2-1; 10 bases line up with TRBD1. The CDR3 runs 15 residues. Germline V gene lookup returns CDR1 MNHEY and CDR2 SVGAGI. V shed 7 bases, J shed 6 bases, and the junction held 9 bases outside the gene matches.

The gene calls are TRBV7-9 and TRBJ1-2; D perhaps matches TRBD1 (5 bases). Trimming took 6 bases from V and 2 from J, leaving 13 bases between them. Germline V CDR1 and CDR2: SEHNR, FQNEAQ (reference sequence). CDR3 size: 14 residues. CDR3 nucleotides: TGTGCCAGCAGGTCCCGCCAGGGCAACTATGGCTACACCTTC. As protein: CASRSRQGNYGYTF.

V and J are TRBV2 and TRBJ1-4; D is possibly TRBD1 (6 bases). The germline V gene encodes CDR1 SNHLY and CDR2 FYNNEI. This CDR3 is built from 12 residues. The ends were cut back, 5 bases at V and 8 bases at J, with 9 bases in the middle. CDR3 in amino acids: CASSSGGEKLFF. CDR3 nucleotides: TGTGCCAGCAGTTCTGGGGGCGAAAAACTGTTTTTT.

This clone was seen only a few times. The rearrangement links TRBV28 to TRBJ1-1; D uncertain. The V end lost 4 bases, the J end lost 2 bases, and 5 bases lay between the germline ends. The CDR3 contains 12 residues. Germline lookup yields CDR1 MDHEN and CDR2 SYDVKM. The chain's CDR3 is CASSSGNTEAFF. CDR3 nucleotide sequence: TGTGCCAGCAGTTCAGGTAACACTGAAGCTTTCTTT.

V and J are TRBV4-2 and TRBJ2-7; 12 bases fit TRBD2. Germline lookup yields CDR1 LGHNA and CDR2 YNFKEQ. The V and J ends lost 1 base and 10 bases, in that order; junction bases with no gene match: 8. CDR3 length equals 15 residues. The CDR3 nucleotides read TGTGCCAGCAGCCAAGTGTCTAGCGGGGGGGAAAGTCAGTACTTC. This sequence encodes CASSQVSSGGESQYF.

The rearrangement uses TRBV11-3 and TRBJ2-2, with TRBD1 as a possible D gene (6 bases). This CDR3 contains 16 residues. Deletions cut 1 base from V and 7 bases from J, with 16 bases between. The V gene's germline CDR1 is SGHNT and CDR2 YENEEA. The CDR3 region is CASSLVRGGHHGELFF. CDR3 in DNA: TGTGCCAGCAGCTTAGTTCGTGGGGGCCATCACGGGGAGCTGTTTTTT.

CDR3 amino acids: CASSYRDRGASDYGYTF. CDR3 DNA sequence: TGTGCCAGCAGCTACCGGGACAGGGGTGCCTCAGACTATGGCTACACCTTC. This chain joins TRBV14 and TRBJ1-2; 10 bases align to TRBD1. The CDR3 totals 17 residues. V lost 5 bases and J lost 3; bases outside the gene matches: 12. Germline assignment: CDR1 SGHDN and CDR2 FVKESK.

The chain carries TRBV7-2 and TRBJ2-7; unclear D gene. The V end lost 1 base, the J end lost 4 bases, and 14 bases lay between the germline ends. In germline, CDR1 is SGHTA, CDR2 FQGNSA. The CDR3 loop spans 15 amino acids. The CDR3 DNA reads TGTGCCAGCAGCTTAGTGTATGGGCCAGGTTACGAGCAGTACTTC. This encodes CASSLVYGPGYEQYF.

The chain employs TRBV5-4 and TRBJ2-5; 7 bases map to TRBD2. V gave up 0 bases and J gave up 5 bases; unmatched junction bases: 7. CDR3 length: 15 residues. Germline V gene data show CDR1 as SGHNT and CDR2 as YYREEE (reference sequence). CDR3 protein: CASSLVTAGGETQYF. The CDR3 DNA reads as TGTGCCAGCAGCTTGGTGACGGCCGGGGGGGAGACCCAGTACTTC.